A single sample gave rise to the 32 T cell receptor beta chains below, sequenced in a study of blood T cell repertoires in COVID-19. TCRdb's copy holds only in-frame clones and misses some; the assay was immunoSEQ multiplex PCR. The table has some 390,000 clones, roughly 90% seen once. The sample comprised peripheral blood. These TCRs come from a middle-aged woman with COVID-19, enrolled during active disease.

J is TRBJ2-3 and V is TRBV9, with 7 bases matching TRBD2. Germline CDR1 is SGDLS and CDR2 is YYNGEE. CDR3 length equals 14 residues. With V trimmed by 0 bases and J by 4 bases, 2 bases remained unmatched. This chain's CDR3 is CASSVAGGADTQYF. For the CDR3, the DNA is TGTGCCAGCAGCGTAGCGGGAGGAGCAGATACGCAGTATTTT.

This chain connects TRBV20-1 to TRBJ1-1; no clear D gene. Trimming stripped 3 bases from V and 4 bases from J, with 15 bases between. CDR1 and CDR2 from the germline V gene are DFQATT and SNEGSKA (reference sequence). The CDR3 extends over 14 amino acids. The CDR3 sequence is CSASRRDESTEAFF. In DNA form, the CDR3 reads TGCAGTGCTAGTCGGCGGGATGAGAGCACTGAAGCTTTCTTT.

J is TRBJ1-4 and V is TRBV7-2; no clear D gene. The CDR3 contains 15 residues. The V end was cut by 6 bases, the J end by 9 bases, with 20 bases between. Germline lookup yields CDR1 SGHTA and CDR2 FQGNSA. Here the CDR3 reads CASSPAPGQAKKLFF. In nucleotides, the CDR3 is TGTGCCAGCAGTCCGGCCCCCGGCCAGGCGAAAAAACTGTTTTTT.

The chain links TRBV19 to TRBJ1-5, with 9 bases lining up with TRBD1. Germline CDR1 is LNHDA and CDR2 is SQIVND (reference sequence). Unmatched junction bases numbered 15, after V lost 10 bases and J lost 2 bases. The CDR3 loop spans 17 amino acids. The CDR3 spells CATTLRGGQGGNQPQHF. CDR3 DNA: TGTGCCACTACCTTAAGGGGGGGACAGGGTGGCAATCAGCCCCAGCATTTT.

The rearrangement joins TRBV6-2 or TRBV6-3 to TRBJ2-1; 10 nucleotides agree with TRBD2. Germline lookup yields CDR1 MNHEY and CDR2 SVGEGT. The CDR3 loop spans 17 amino acids. V gave up 2 bases and J gave up 2 bases; unmatched junction bases: 6. The CDR3 region is CASSYEGAGGPYNEQFF. In DNA form, the CDR3 reads TGTGCCAGCAGTTACGAGGGAGCGGGGGGGCCCTACAATGAGCAGTTCTTC.

V is TRBV9 and J is TRBJ2-7, with 14 bases matching TRBD2. CDR1 and CDR2 from the germline V gene are SGDLS and YYNGEE. V gave up 4 bases and J gave up 3 bases; unmatched junction bases: 3. The CDR3 length is 15 residues. DNA for the CDR3: TGTGCCAGCAGCTCGGGACTAGCGGGAGACTACGAGCAGTACTTC. Its protein product is CASSSGLAGDYEQYF.

The chain has TRBV28 and TRBJ1-2; D gene uncertain. Trimming cost V 6 bases and J 1 base, with 6 bases left between them. Germline V gene lookup returns CDR1 MDHEN and CDR2 SYDVKM. The CDR3 sequence is 12 residues long. DNA of the CDR3: TGTGCCAGCAGCCCACTTAACTATGGCTACACCTTC. It specifies CASSPLNYGYTF.

The chain has TRBV25-1 and TRBJ1-1; tentatively, D is TRBD1 (6 bases). CDR1 MGHDK and CDR2 SYGVNS come from the germline V gene. The CDR3 length is 16 residues. Trimming removed 0 bases at V and 6 bases at J, with 17 bases between. The CDR3 DNA follows: TGTGCCAGCAGTGAATATGAGGGTTGGGACACGGCTGAAGCTTTCTTT. Its translation is CASSEYEGWDTAEAFF.

This rearrangement joins TRBV7-9 to TRBJ1-3; D might be TRBD1 (5 bases). V lost 5 bases, J lost 6 bases, and 11 bases lay in between. CDR3 length equals 13 residues. Germline V lookup: CDR1 SEHNR, CDR2 FQNEAQ (reference sequence). The CDR3 spells CASSVRDSNTIYF. The CDR3 nucleotides are TGTGCCAGCAGCGTCAGGGATTCAAACACCATATATTTT.

A few counts support this clone. The chain couples TRBV19 to TRBJ2-3; D uncertain. Trimming removed 10 bases from V and 1 base from J, with 9 bases in between. The length of the CDR3 is 12 residues. Germline CDR1 LNHDA, CDR2 SQIVND (reference sequence). The CDR3 region has the DNA TGTGCCACCCCCCGGGGCACAGATACGCAGTATTTT. Its protein is CATPRGTDTQYF.

The gene calls are TRBV9 and TRBJ1-1; 8 nucleotides match TRBD1. This CDR3 has 16 amino acids. The trim removed 4 bases at V and 3 bases at J, leaving 11 bases unmatched. Germline values: CDR1 SGDLS, CDR2 YYNGEE. CDR3 sequence (DNA): TGTGCCAGCAGCTCACCCAGACAGGGGTCGCACACTGAAGCTTTCTTT. Its protein is CASSSPRQGSHTEAFF.

The CDR3 protein is CSVGGRSYEQYF. The CDR3 bases are TGCAGCGTTGGCGGGAGGTCCTACGAGCAGTACTTC. This sequence joins TRBV29-1 and TRBJ2-7, with 8 bases matching TRBD2. Germline V gene sequence: CDR1 SQVTM, CDR2 ANQGSEA. Trimming removed 4 bases from V and 1 base from J; junction bases left unmatched: 0. This CDR3 region has 12 residues.

The V call is TRBV6-5, the J call TRBJ1-2, with TRBD1 matching 8 bases. Germline V CDR1 and CDR2: MNHEY, SVGAGI. CDR3 length equals 13 residues. With V trimmed by 7 bases and J by 4 bases, 5 bases remained unmatched. CDR3 loop: CASNDRGAYGYTF. The CDR3 DNA follows: TGTGCCAGCAACGACAGGGGTGCCTATGGCTACACCTTC.

This chain links TRBV4-3 with TRBJ2-1; 9 positions agree with TRBD2. With V trimmed by 1 base and J by 5 bases, 12 bases remained unmatched. CDR1 LGHNA and CDR2 YSLEER come from the germline V gene. There are 18 residues in the CDR3. CDR3 sequence (DNA): TGCGCCAGCAGCCAAGCCCCTCTCAGGGCTAGCGGGGACAATGAGCAGTTCTTC. Amino acid sequence: CASSQAPLRASGDNEQFF.

V is TRBV10-3 and J is TRBJ2-2; TRBD2 agrees at 12 bases. V trimming: 6 bases; J trimming: 4 bases; junction bases outside the gene matches: 0. This CDR3 has 14 amino acids. The germline V gene encodes CDR1 ENHRY and CDR2 SYGVKD. The CDR3 is CAIRGLAGTGELFF. CDR3 in DNA: TGTGCCATCAGGGGACTAGCGGGCACCGGGGAGCTGTTTTTT.

The V gene is TRBV5-1, the J gene TRBJ1-5; D is undetermined. Trimming took off 5 bases at V and 7 bases at J, with 16 bases between the two ends. Germline V gene lookup returns CDR1 SGHRS and CDR2 YFSETQ. CDR3 length equals 14 residues. CDR3 residues: CASSIGGSRQPQHF. The CDR3 DNA sequence: TGCGCCAGCAGTATTGGTGGGTCGCGGCAGCCCCAGCATTTT.

V is TRBV7-8 and J is TRBJ1-1; D is perhaps TRBD1 (6 bases). Germline V CDR1 and CDR2: SGHVS, FQNEAQ. V was pared by 5 bases and J by 4 bases, with 20 bases between. This CDR3 is built from 16 residues. In nucleotides, the CDR3 is TGTGCCAGCAGCCTCGGGGGGGGCCTCTCGTTCACTGAAGCTTTCTTT. Translation: CASSLGGGLSFTEAFF.

The chain employs TRBV21-1 and TRBJ2-3; the table gives TRBD1 as D, unverified against the DNA. TRBV21-1 is a known pseudogene. The CDR3 loop spans 17 amino acids. CDR3 in DNA: TGTGCCAGCGGATTATGTGGACGGACAACTAGCACAGATACGCAGTATTTT. This translates into CASGLCGRTTSTDTQYF.

The chain is built from TRBV4-3 and TRBJ2-7, with 9 bases fitting TRBD1. The V and J ends lost 1 base and 5 bases, in that order; junction bases with no gene match: 6. In germline, CDR1 is LGHNA, CDR2 YSLEER. This CDR3 region has 15 residues. The chain's CDR3 is CASSQGDRVRNEQYF. CDR3 sequence (DNA): TGCGCCAGCAGCCAAGGGGACAGGGTAAGGAACGAGCAGTACTTC.

The chain carries TRBV7-9 and TRBJ2-7; 7 nucleotides line up with TRBD2. CDR1 and CDR2 from the germline V gene are SEHNR and FQNEAQ (reference sequence). This CDR3 is built from 16 residues. V shed 5 bases and J 5 bases; nucleotides not matched to a gene: 15. This CDR3 is CASSERRLGLGHEQYF. The CDR3 DNA reads as TGTGCCAGCAGCGAGCGAAGACTCGGACTAGGACACGAGCAGTACTTC. The entire variable domain, with the rest obtained from reference TRBV7-9 and TRBJ2-7, is as follows: DTGVSQNPRHKITKRGQNVTFRCDPISEHNRLYWYRQTLGQGPEFLTYFQNEAQLEKSRLLSDRFSAERPKGSFSTLEIQRTEQGDSAMYLCASSERRLGLGHEQYFGPGTRLTVT.

This chain connects TRBV10-3 to TRBJ2-7; 9 bases map to TRBD2. CDR1 and CDR2 (germline): ENHRY, SYGVKD. The CDR3 covers 15 residues. Trimming took 4 bases from V and 2 from J; bases not matched to a gene: 6. Here the CDR3 DNA reads TGTGCCATCAGTGGGGGGCTAGCGGGAACCTACGAGCAGTACTTC. Translation: CAISGGLAGTYEQYF.

The chain joins TRBV28 to TRBJ2-5, with TRBD2 matching over 13 bases. The V and J ends lost 6 bases and 2 bases, in that order; junction bases with no gene match: 21. There are 21 residues in the CDR3. From germline, CDR1 is MDHEN and CDR2 SYDVKM. CDR3 amino acids: CASSPPTGRGLAGEGQETQYF. Here the CDR3 DNA reads TGTGCCAGCAGCCCTCCGACAGGGCGCGGACTAGCGGGGGAGGGACAAGAGACCCAGTACTTC.

The chain combines TRBV4-2 with TRBJ1-1; D remains unclear. With 4 bases removed from V and 1 base from J, the gap between germline ends came to 13 bases. Per the germline V gene, CDR1 is LGHNA and CDR2 is YNFKEQ. The CDR3 runs to 15 residues. CDR3 DNA sequence: TGTGCCAGCAGCCTCCAAGAGGTTTCGAACACTGAAGCTTTCTTT. This encodes CASSLQEVSNTEAFF.

The CDR3 here is CASSGGLRGSPIQETQYF. For the CDR3, the DNA is TGCGCCAGCAGCGGGGGCCTCAGAGGGTCTCCCATCCAAGAGACCCAGTACTTC. J is TRBJ2-5 and V is TRBV5-1; D might be TRBD1 (6 bases). The V end lost 4 bases, the J end lost 1 base, and 23 bases lay between the germline ends. The length of the CDR3 is 18 residues. The germline V gene encodes CDR1 SGHRS and CDR2 YFSETQ.

The chain couples TRBV4-3 to TRBJ2-2; 8 bases line up with TRBD1. The junction had 6 bases not matched to a gene; V was cut back by 5 bases and J by 4 bases. The CDR3 totals 15 residues. The germline V gene encodes CDR1 LGHNA and CDR2 YSLEER. As DNA, the CDR3 is TGCGCCAGCAGCGCAAGGACAGGGACCACCGGGGAGCTGTTTTTT. Its translation is CASSARTGTTGELFF.

Comment on this clone: The sample has other DNA sequences that encode this CDR3 too. V is TRBV11-3 and J is TRBJ1-1; the D gene is possibly TRBD1 (6 bases). Per germline, CDR1 SGHNT and CDR2 YENEEA. The CDR3 has 13 residues. The ends were cut back, 1 base at V and 5 bases at J, with 8 bases in the middle. The CDR3 bases are TGTGCCAGCAGCTTAGTAGGGGGAACTGAAGCTTTCTTT. It encodes CASSLVGGTEAFF.

This clone was counted a few times. The genes are TRBV11-3 and TRBJ1-3, with D unclear. The CDR3 is made up of 13 amino acids. Germline assignment: CDR1 SGHNT and CDR2 YENEEA. Between the trimmed V and J ends, which lost 1 base and 4 bases, there was a span of 5 bases. CDR3 amino acids: CASSLGVGNTIYF. In DNA, the CDR3 is TGTGCCAGCAGCTTAGGAGTCGGAAACACCATATATTTT.

The chain employs TRBV27 and TRBJ1-2; D remains ambiguous. Trimming removed 5 bases from V and 4 bases from J, with 11 bases in between. The CDR3 runs 13 residues. In germline, CDR1 is MNHEY, CDR2 SMNVEV (reference sequence). The CDR3 sequence is CASSPGGLYGYTF. CDR3 sequence (DNA): TGTGCCAGCAGTCCCGGCGGGCTCTATGGCTACACCTTC.

V usage is TRBV9 and J usage is TRBJ2-3; unclear D gene. CDR3 length: 16 residues. V lost 3 bases and J 0 bases, leaving 14 bases between the germline ends. Germline values: CDR1 SGDLS, CDR2 YYNGEE. The CDR3 nucleotides are TGTGCCAGCAGCGGAGGTGGCAGACTTAGCACAGATACGCAGTATTTT. This translates into CASSGGGRLSTDTQYF.

The chain employs TRBV29-1 and TRBJ2-7; the match to TRBD1 covers 7 bases. The CDR3 covers 14 residues. In germline, CDR1 is SQVTM, CDR2 ANQGSEA. V shed 6 bases, J shed 7 bases, and the junction held 15 bases outside the gene matches. The CDR3 region has the DNA TGCAGCGTGGTGATTAGGGCAGGGGGTGGTGAGCAGTACTTC. Its protein product is CSVVIRAGGGEQYF.

V and J are TRBV18 and TRBJ2-2; TRBD1 matches 8 bases. Per germline, CDR1 KGHSH and CDR2 LQKENI. Unmatched junction bases numbered 3, after V lost 5 bases and J lost 1 base. CDR3 length: 15 amino acids. The CDR3 DNA is TGTGCCAGCTCATCTGACAGGGGGAACACCGGGGAGCTGTTTTTT. Amino acid sequence: CASSSDRGNTGELFF.

This chain uses TRBV5-1 with TRBJ1-2, with D tentatively TRBD1 (6 bases). The CDR3 has 14 amino acids. V lost 0 bases, J lost 4 bases, and 10 bases lay in between. Germline V gene data show CDR1 as SGHRS and CDR2 as YFSETQ. The CDR3: CASSLEGGTYGYTF. CDR3 in DNA: TGCGCCAGCAGCTTGGAGGGGGGGACCTATGGCTACACCTTC.